The 4 T cell receptor beta chains listed next were all sequenced from one sample in a study of regulatory T cells in long-lasting Graves disease (dated by TCRdb to 2020 to 2023). The time point label, read with the paper, signifies: persistent/refractory GD, antithyroid drugs over 5 years with positive TRAb. For both TCR sequencing and RNA sequencing, RNA was extracted from PBMCs using TRIzol. Libraries were built with multiplex PCR. Instrument on record: Illumina HiSeq 4000. To build TCR beta libraries, CDR3 regions were amplified by Arm-PCR using iRepertoire HTBI primers. TCRdb handled the public reads itself, with Q25 trimming in fastp and clone calling in MiXCR, and kept productive beta chains. Every entry covers one CDR3 protein and lists the most common genes and DNA from its rows. A total of roughly 700,000 distinct CDR3 sequences appear in this sample, 30% of them only once. The biggest ten clones account for roughly 40% of the sample.

The source material was peripheral blood mononuclear cells (PBMCs), sampled when the disease was refractory, from a patient treated with antithyroid drugs. These receptors were obtained from a female donor with Graves disease.

This clonotype was counted between two and nine times. The rearrangement joins TRBV20-1 to TRBJ1-6; 7 nucleotides match TRBD1. The CDR3 loop spans 17 amino acids. Looked up from germline, CDR1 is DFQATT and CDR2 is SNEGSKA (reference sequence). J gave up 5 bases and V 1 base, and 11 bases lay outside the gene matches. CDR3 bases: TGCAGTGCTAGAGGGTCATTTGGTAGGGGGCATAATTCACCCCTCCACTTT. This translates into CSARGSFGRGHNSPLHF.

The chain joins TRBV3-1 to TRBJ1-2; D is perhaps TRBD1 (6 bases). The CDR3 covers 14 residues. Germline V lookup: CDR1 LGHDT, CDR2 YNNKEL (reference sequence). V lost 4 bases to trimming and J lost 7 bases, with 16 bases between them. The CDR3 coding sequence is TGTGCCAGCAGCCTTCTGACAGGAGTCTGTGGCTACACCTTC. Translated: CASSLLTGVCGYTF.

This clonotype has ten or more counts. This chain connects TRBV30 to TRBJ1-6, with D unclear. The germline CDR1 and CDR2 sequences are GTSNPN and SVGIG (reference sequence). The length of the CDR3 is 14 residues. Trimming pared 5 bases from V and 6 bases from J, leaving 14 bases between. This CDR3 reads CAWDAGTPNSPLHF. The CDR3 DNA reads as TGTGCCTGGGACGCCGGAACACCTAATTCACCCCTCCACTTT. The full variable domain, its missing parts supplied by reference TRBV30 and TRBJ1-6, is SQTIHQWPATLVQPVGSPLSLECTVEGTSNPNLYWYRQAAGRGLQLLFYSVGIGQISSEVPQNLSASRPQDRQFILSSKKLLLSDSGFYLCAWDAGTPNSPLHFGNGTRLTVT.

This clonotype turned up a few times. This rearrangement joins TRBV12-5 to TRBJ2-2, with a possible D match to TRBD2 (6 bases). With 5 bases removed from V and 7 bases from J, the gap between germline ends came to 17 bases. The germline CDR1 and CDR2 sequences are LGHNT and FRNRAP. The CDR3 covers 15 residues. CDR3 DNA: TGTGCTAGTGGTCTCCGAAACCTGGGGGGCGGGGAGCTGTTTTTT. It codes for CASGLRNLGGGELFF. The variable domain in full, completed from reference TRBV12-5 and TRBJ2-2, reads DARVTQTPRHKVTEMGQEVTMRCQPILGHNTVFWYRQTMMQGLELLAYFRNRAPLDDSGMPKDRFSAEMPDATLATLKIQPSEPRDSAVYFCASGLRNLGGGELFFGEGSRLTVL.